This TCR beta chain was captured by sequencing in a study of T cells in Graves' hyperthyroidism and ophthalmopathy. Study results and caveats: Ophthalmopathy stood apart from stable hyperthyroidism in a 13 V-J model. Model-based prediction identified ophthalmopathy a median around seven months prior to its onset.

To note about this clonotype: Its cognate antigen is unknown.

It was RNA transcripts that yielded the amplified TCR beta CDR3 regions. Researchers ran a first-round RT-PCR on the TCR CDR3 using the HTBI primer set. A single record per CDR3 protein comes from TCRdb applying MiXCR to the multiplex PCR reads. The table has roughly 650,000 distinct CDR3 sequences, more than 15% seen once; the top ten hold about 3.5%. Patients showing uncontrolled infection, other autoimmune disease, pregnancy or lactation were ineligible. Around 9.9 ml of fresh peripheral blood supplied the PBMCs. Germline V CDR1 and CDR2: SQVTM, ANQGSEA. The V gene lost 1 base and the J gene lost 6 bases, with 10 bases spanning the gap. The CDR3 extends over 13 amino acids.

The V gene is TRBV29-1, the J gene TRBJ1-5; D gene unclear. Sample: blood. The TCR comes from a woman between 35 and 50 years old with Graves' ophthalmopathy. CDR3 residues: CSVEGTEGQPQHF. CDR3 coding DNA: TGCAGCGTTGAAGGGACGGAGGGTCAGCCCCAGCATTTT.